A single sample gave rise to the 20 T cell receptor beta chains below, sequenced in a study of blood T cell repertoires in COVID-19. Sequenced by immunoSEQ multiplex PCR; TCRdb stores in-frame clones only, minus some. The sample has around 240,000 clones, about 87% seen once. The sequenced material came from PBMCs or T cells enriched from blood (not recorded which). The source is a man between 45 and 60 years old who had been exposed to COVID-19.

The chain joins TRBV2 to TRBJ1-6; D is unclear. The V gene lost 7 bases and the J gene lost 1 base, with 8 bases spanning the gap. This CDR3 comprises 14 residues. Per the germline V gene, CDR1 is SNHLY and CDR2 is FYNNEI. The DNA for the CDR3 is TGTGCCAGCAATGGAGATTCCTATAATTCACCCCTCCACTTT. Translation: CASNGDSYNSPLHF.

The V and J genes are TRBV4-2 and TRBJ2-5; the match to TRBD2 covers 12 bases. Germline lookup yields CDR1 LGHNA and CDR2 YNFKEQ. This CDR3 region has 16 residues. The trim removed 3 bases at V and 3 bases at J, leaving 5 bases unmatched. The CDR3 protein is CASSQGLAGGEETQYF. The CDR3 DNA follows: TGTGCCAGCAGCCAGGGCCTAGCGGGGGGGGAAGAGACCCAGTACTTC.

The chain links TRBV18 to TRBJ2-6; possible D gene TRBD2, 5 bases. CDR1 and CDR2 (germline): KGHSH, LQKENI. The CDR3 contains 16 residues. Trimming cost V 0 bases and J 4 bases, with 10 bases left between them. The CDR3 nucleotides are TGTGCCAGCTCACCACCGCGGAGGTCCGGGGCCAACGTCCTGACTTTC. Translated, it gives CASSPPRRSGANVLTF.

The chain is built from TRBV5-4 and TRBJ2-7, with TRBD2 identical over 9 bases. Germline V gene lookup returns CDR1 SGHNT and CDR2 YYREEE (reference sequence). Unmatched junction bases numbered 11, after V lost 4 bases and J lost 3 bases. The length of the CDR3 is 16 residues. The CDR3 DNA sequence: TGTGCCAGCAGCCCGGATAGTAGCGGGGGTTTCTACGAGCAGTACTTC. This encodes CASSPDSSGGFYEQYF.

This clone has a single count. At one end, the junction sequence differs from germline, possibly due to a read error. The CDR3 coding sequence is TGTGCCAGCAGTGTAGAAGGACAAGCGACCCAGTACTTC. Translating gives CASSVEGQATQYF. This rearrangement joins TRBV2 to TRBJ2-5, with a tentative D call TRBD1 (5 bases). CDR1 is SNHLY, CDR2 FYNNEI, per germline. This CDR3 has 13 amino acids. Filled out from reference TRBV2 and TRBJ2-5, the complete variable domain reads EPEVTQTPSHQVTQMGQEVILRCVPISNHLYFYWYRQILGQKVEFLVSFYNNEISEKSEIFDDQFSVERPDGSNFTLKIRSTKLEDSAMYFCASSVEGQATQYFGPGTRLLVL.

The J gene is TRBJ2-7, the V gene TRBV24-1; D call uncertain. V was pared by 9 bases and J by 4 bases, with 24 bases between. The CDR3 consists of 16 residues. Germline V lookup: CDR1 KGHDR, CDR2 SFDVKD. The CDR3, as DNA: TGTGCCACCCCTCATTCCCCCAGCCCCGCCGGGTACGAGCAGTACGTC. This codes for CATPHSPSPAGYEQYV.

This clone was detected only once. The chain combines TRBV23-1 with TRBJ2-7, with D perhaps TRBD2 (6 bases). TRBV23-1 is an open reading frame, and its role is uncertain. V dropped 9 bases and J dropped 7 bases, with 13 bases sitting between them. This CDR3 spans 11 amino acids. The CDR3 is CARATGEEQYV. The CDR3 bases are TGCGCCAGGGCAACGGGGGAGGAGCAGTACGTC.

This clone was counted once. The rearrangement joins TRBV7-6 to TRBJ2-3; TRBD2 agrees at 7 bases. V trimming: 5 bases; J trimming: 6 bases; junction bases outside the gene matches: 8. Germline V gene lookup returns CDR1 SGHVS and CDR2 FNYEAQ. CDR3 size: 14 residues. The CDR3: CASSPSGAGDTQYF. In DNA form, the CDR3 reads TGTGCCAGCAGCCCAAGCGGGGCGGGGGATACGCAGTATTTT.

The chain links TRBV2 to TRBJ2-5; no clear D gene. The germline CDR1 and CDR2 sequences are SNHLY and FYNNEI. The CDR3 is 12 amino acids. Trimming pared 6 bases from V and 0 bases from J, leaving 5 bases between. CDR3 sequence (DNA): TGTGCCAGCAGAGAGTACCAAGAGACCCAGTACTTC. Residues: CASREYQETQYF.

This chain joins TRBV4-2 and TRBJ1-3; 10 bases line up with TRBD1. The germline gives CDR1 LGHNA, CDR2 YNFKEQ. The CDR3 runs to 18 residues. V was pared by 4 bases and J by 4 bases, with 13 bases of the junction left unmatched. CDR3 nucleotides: TGTGCCAGCAGCCCCGATGGGGCGGGACAGGGGTACGGAAACACCATATATTTT. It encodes CASSPDGAGQGYGNTIYF.

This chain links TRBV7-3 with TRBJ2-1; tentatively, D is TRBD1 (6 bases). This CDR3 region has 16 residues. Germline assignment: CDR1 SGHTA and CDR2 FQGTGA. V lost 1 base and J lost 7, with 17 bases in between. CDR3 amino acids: CASSLSRGGAINEQFF. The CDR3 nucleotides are TGTGCCAGCAGCTTAAGCAGAGGGGGAGCGATAAATGAGCAGTTCTTC.

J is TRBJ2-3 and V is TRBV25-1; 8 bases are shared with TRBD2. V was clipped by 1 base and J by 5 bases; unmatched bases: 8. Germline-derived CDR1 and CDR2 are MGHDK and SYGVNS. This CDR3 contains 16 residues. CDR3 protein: CASSESSGRLKDTQYF. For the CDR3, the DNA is TGTGCCAGCAGTGAATCCAGCGGGAGATTAAAAGATACGCAGTATTTT.

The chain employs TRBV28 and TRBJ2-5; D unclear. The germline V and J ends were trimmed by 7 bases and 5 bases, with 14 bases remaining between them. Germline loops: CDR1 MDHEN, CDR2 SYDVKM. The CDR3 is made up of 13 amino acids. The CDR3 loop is CASIPQSGETQYF. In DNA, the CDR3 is TGTGCCAGCATCCCACAGAGTGGGGAGACCCAGTACTTC.

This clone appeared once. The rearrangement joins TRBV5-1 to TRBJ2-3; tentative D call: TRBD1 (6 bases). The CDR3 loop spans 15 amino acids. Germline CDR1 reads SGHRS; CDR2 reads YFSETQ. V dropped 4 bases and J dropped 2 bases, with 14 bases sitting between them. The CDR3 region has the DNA TGCGCCAGCAGCACCTCCCGGACAGACACAGATACGCAGTATTTT. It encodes CASSTSRTDTDTQYF.

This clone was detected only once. The CDR3 region has the DNA TGTGCCAGCATGTCCCCAGGGAACAATCAGCCCCAGCATTTT. Translated: CASMSPGNNQPQHF. This rearrangement joins TRBV6-4 to TRBJ1-5, with D perhaps matching TRBD1 (5 bases). Germline CDR1 reads MRHNA; CDR2 reads SNTAGT. V lost 7 bases to trimming and J lost 3 bases, with 13 bases between them. CDR3 length: 14 residues.

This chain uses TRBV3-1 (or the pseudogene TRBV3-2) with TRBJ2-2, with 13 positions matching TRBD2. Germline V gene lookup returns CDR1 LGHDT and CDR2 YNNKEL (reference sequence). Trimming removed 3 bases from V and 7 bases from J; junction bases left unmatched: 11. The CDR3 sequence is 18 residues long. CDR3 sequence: CASSQYGLAGEKSGELFF. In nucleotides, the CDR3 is TGTGCCAGCAGCCAGTACGGACTAGCGGGAGAGAAGAGCGGGGAGCTGTTTTTT.

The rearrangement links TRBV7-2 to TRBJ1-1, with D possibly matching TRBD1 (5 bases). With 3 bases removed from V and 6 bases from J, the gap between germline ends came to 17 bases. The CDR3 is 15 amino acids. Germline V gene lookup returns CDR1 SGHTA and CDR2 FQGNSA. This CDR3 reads CASSFRSGTDSEAFF. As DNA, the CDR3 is TGTGCCAGCAGCTTCAGATCCGGGACTGATTCTGAAGCTTTCTTT.

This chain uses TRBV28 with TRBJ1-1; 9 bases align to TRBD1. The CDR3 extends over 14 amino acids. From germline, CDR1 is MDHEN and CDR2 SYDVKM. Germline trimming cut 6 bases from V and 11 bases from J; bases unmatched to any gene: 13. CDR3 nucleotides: TGTGCCAGCAGCCACACCACAGGGGGCGCGGATGCTTTCTTT. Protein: CASSHTTGGADAFF. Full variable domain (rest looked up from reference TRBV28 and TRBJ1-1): DVKVTQSSRYLVKRTGEKVFLECVQDMDHENMFWYRQDPGLGLRLIYFSYDVKMKEKGDIPEGYSVSREKKERFSLILESASTNQTSMYLCASSHTTGGADAFFGQGTRLTVV.

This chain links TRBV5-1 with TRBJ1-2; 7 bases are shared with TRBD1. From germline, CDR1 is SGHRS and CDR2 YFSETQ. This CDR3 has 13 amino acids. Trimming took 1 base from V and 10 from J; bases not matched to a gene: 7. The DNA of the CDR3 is TGCGCCAGCAGCTTGAGGGTCAGGGGGGACTACACCTTC. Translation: CASSLRVRGDYTF.

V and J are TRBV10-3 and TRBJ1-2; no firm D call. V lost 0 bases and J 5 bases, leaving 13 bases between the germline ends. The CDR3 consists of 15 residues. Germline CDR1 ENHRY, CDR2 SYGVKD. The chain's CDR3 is CAISESVALLYGYTF. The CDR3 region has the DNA TGTGCCATCAGTGAGTCGGTAGCTTTGCTATATGGCTACACCTTC.